The TCR beta chain under discussion was sequenced for a study of cytomegalovirus exposure and HLA in healthy donors. Whole-study findings and limits: No immune exposure information besides CMV serostatus was available. Exclusion applied to some V segments, including TRBV6-2 and TRBV6-3, as they were indistinguishable.

A remark on this clone: As yet, its antigen is unknown.

Primers: 60 Vbeta forward and 13 Jbeta reverse. Sequenced by immunoSEQ multiplex PCR; TCRdb stores in-frame clones only, minus some. The sample carries roughly 150,000 clones, 75% recorded once. Donors had nominal health at sampling but likely had unrecorded immune exposures. This CDR3 is 17 amino acids long. V was shortened by 3 bases and J by 3 bases, with 20 bases between the two germline ends. CDR1 and CDR2 (germline): ENHRY, SYGVKD. The sequence derives from a woman between 45 and 60 years old in good health and CMV-seropositive. The chain has TRBV10-3 and TRBJ1-2, with a possible D match to TRBD1 (5 bases). Specimen: PBMCs. CDR3: CAISDWAGRSPDYGYTF. DNA for the CDR3: TGTGCCATCAGTGATTGGGCAGGGAGGTCCCCCGACTATGGCTACACCTTC.